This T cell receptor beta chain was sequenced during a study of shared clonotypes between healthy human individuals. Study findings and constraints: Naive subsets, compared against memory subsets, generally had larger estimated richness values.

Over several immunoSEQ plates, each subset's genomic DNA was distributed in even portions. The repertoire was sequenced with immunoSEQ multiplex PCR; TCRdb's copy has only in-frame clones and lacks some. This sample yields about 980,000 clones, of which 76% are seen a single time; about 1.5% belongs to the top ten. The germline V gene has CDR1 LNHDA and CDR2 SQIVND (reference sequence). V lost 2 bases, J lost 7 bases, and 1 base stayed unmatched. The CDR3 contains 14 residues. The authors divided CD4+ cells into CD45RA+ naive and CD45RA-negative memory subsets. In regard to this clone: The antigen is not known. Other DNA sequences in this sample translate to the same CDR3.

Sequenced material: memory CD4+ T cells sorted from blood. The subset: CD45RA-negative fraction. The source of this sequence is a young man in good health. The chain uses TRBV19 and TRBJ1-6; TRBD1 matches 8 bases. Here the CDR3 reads CASSIRQGNSPLHF. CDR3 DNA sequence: TGTGCCAGTAGTATAAGACAGGGGAATTCACCCCTCCACTTT.